The clone carrying this TCR beta chain was detected only a few times. The antigen is not known. This sample stems from a study of beta chain features in type 1 diabetes. Trimming left V 6 bases short and J 4 bases short, with 13 bases between. Germline CDR1 is SGHRS and CDR2 is YFSETQ. The CDR3 is 14 residues long. Study results and caveats: Among all four CD4+ subsets, Type 1 diabetes patients had TCRB CDR3s that were moderately but significantly shorter.

Every isolated RNA sample was fully reverse transcribed, so sequencing captured expressed TCRB transcripts. This table comes from immunoSEQ multiplex PCR, and its TCRdb copy is limited to in-frame clones, with some not included. The repertoire holds more than 55,000 clones, with around 50% as singletons. This clonotype originated in a woman aged 35 to 49 with type 1 diabetes. The material sequenced was Tregs from blood. J is TRBJ2-2 and V is TRBV5-1, with D hard to call. The CDR3 loop reads CASTSRQGTGELFF. The CDR3 coding sequence is TGCGCCAGCACCTCGAGGCAAGGCACCGGGGAGCTGTTTTTT.